This T cell receptor beta chain emerged from a study of blood T cell repertoires in COVID-19. With 3 bases clipped from V and 4 bases from J, the junction kept 8 bases outside the gene matches. Looked up from germline, CDR1 is SNHLY and CDR2 is FYNNEI. This CDR3 has 15 amino acids. The method was immunoSEQ multiplex PCR; TCRdb's version includes in-frame clones alone and lacks a portion of them. The table includes 85,000 to 90,000 clones, roughly 89% detected once. What was sequenced was peripheral blood. The sequence was collected from an elderly woman with active COVID-19. The chain has TRBV2 and TRBJ2-7; TRBD1 matches at 8 bases. CDR3 in amino acids: CASSDPGQVMYEQYF. CDR3 nucleotides: TGTGCCAGCAGTGACCCGGGACAGGTGATGTACGAGCAGTACTTC.